The 6 T cell receptor beta chains presented below share a single source sample, sequenced in a study of CD8 T cells in ankylosing spondylitis. One entry per CDR3 protein, called by TCRdb with MiXCR from the 5' RACE reads. The data show approximately 25,000 distinct CDR3 sequences, about a sixth seen once. The sample taken for sequencing was blood. The receptors derive from a male donor with ankylosing spondylitis or in good health (not recorded which).

This chain joins TRBV7-2 and TRBJ2-3; TRBD2 aligns across 8 bases. Unmatched junction bases numbered 13, after V lost 5 bases and J lost 0 bases. The germline V gene has CDR1 SGHTA and CDR2 FQGNSA. The CDR3 contains 18 residues. CDR3 coding DNA: TGTGCCAGCAGCCTCAGAGGTTGGGCGGGAGGAAGCACAGATACGCAGTATTTT. Its translation: CASSLRGWAGGSTDTQYF.

About this clonotype itself: This may stem from a read error, because a much larger clone lies one nucleotide away. The chain recombines TRBV29-1 with TRBJ2-7; TRBD2 might be the D (5 bases). Germline CDR1 SQVTM, CDR2 ANQGSEA. This CDR3 is built from 11 residues. The CDR3 bases are TGCAGAGTTGAACGCCGGGGCGAGCAGTACTTC. Translated, it gives CRVERRGEQYF.

This clonotype has at least ten counts. The chain uses TRBV29-1 and TRBJ2-4; 9 bases match TRBD1. The V gene end was trimmed by 4 bases and the J gene end by 9 bases; junction bases not matched to a gene: 13. CDR1 is SQVTM, CDR2 ANQGSEA, per germline. This CDR3 comprises 15 residues. This chain's CDR3 is CSVGGQGPSRGIQYF. CDR3 coding DNA: TGCAGCGTTGGGGGACAGGGTCCCTCGAGGGGCATTCAGTACTTC.

This clonotype was observed many times. CDR3 DNA: TGCAGTGCTAGAGATTTCGGAGGAAACACCATATATTTT. This encodes CSARDFGGNTIYF. The chain joins TRBV20-1 to TRBJ1-3, with D hard to call. Germline lookup yields CDR1 DFQATT and CDR2 SNEGSKA (reference sequence). Between the trimmed V and J ends, which lost 0 bases and 4 bases, there was a span of 7 bases. The CDR3 loop spans 13 amino acids.

This clonotype was found a few times. This chain uses TRBV28 with TRBJ2-6, with TRBD1 as a possible D gene (6 bases). The CDR3 sequence is 15 residues long. Deletions cut 6 bases from V and 0 bases from J, with 9 bases between. Germline lookup yields CDR1 MDHEN and CDR2 SYDVKM. In DNA form, the CDR3 reads TGTGCCAGCAGCCTAGGGGGCTCTGGGGCCAACGTCCTGACTTTC. It codes for CASSLGGSGANVLTF.

At least ten counts were recorded for this clonotype. The CDR3 DNA sequence: TGTGCCAGCAGCCCGACAGCTAGCACAGATACGCAGTATTTT. Amino acids: CASSPTASTDTQYF. The chain employs TRBV7-2 and TRBJ2-3, with D possibly being TRBD1 (5 bases). This CDR3 contains 14 residues. Per germline, CDR1 SGHTA and CDR2 FQGNSA. V was shortened by 5 bases and J by 0 bases, with 9 bases between the two germline ends.